The rows below give T cell receptor beta chains drawn from one sample of a study of tumor-infiltrating lymphocytes in primary liver carcinoma. One entry per CDR3 protein, called by TCRdb with MiXCR from the multiplex PCR reads. The sample includes tens of thousands of distinct CDR3 sequences, 55% to 85% seen only once; the top ten take just under 20%. Sequencing was carried out using liver tumor tissue from sampling region 1. The origin of the receptors is a man aged 40-55 years with primary liver carcinoma and hepatitis B virus infection. The CDR3 runs from the conserved cysteine through the conserved F or W. Each record gives: D gene, V gene, CDR3 length, J gene, clone size, CDR3 DNA, CDR3 protein. A D gene is named only where the DNA matches it firmly. The size of a clone is reported for some rows only, either as once, few or many, or as a class for expanded clones.

D: TRBD1
V: TRBV6-1
length: 17
J: TRBJ2-3
size: many
DNA: TGTGCCAGCAGTTTAACAGGGGGCGCCGGGGGCACAGATACGCAGTATTTT
CDR3: CASSLTGGAGGTDTQYF

D: TRBD2
V: TRBV4-1
length: 17
J: TRBJ2-7
size: .
DNA: TGCGCCAGTAGCCAAGAACTGTGGGCGGCTAGCGGGAGAGGGCAGTACTTC
CDR3: CASSQELWAASGRGQYF

D: .
V: TRBV5-4
length: 14
J: TRBJ2-5
size: many
DNA: TGTGCCAGCAGCTTCCTACAGGTTCAAGAAGACCAGTACTTC
CDR3: CASSFLQVQEDQYF

D: .
V: TRBV14
length: 16
J: TRBJ2-7
size: .
DNA: TGTGCCGGCAGCCGCCTTGGGACACTTAGCCCCTACGAGCAGTACTTC
CDR3: CAGSRLGTLSPYEQYF

D: TRBD2
V: TRBV6-5
length: 16
J: TRBJ2-2
size: medium-sized
DNA: TGTGCCAGCAGTTCCTTGAGCGGGAGGACTACCGGGGAGCTGTTTTTT
CDR3: CASSSLSGRTTGELFF

D: TRBD1
V: TRBV6-6
length: 13
J: TRBJ1-6
size: many
DNA: TGTGCCAGCAGGACCAGGGGGGACTCACCCCTCCACTTT
CDR3: CASRTRGDSPLHF

D: .
V: TRBV6-6
length: 11
J: TRBJ1-1
size: .
DNA: TGTGCCAGCGTTCTGGAGCGGAGTGCTTTCTTT
CDR3: CASVLERSAFF

D: TRBD1
V: TRBV4-1
length: 15
J: TRBJ2-7
size: many
DNA: TGCGCCAGCAGCTGGAACGGGGACAGCACCTACGAGCAGTACTTC
CDR3: CASSWNGDSTYEQYF

D: .
V: TRBV12-3/TRBV12-4
length: 13
J: TRBJ1-5
size: .
DNA: TGTGACAGCAGCGCGGCCAGCAATCAGCCCCAGCATTTT
CDR3: CDSSAASNQPQHF

D: TRBD1
V: TRBV29-1
length: 13
J: TRBJ1-5
size: few
DNA: TGCGGCGTTAAGACAGGGGGTACAGATACGCAGCATTTT
CDR3: CGVKTGGTDTQHF

D: TRBD2
V: TRBV30
length: 14
J: TRBJ2-1
size: .
DNA: TGTGCCTGGATGCGGGAGTTCCCCTACAATAAGCAGTTCTTC
CDR3: CAWMREFPYNKQFF

D: .
V: TRBV4-1
length: 15
J: TRBJ2-1
size: .
DNA: TGCACCAGTAGCCAAGTTTCTATCAGCTCAGGGGAGCAGTTCTTC
CDR3: CTSSQVSISSGEQFF

D: .
V: TRBV30
length: 11
J: TRBJ2-7
size: once
DNA: TGTGCCTGGCGATCCACCTACAAGCAGTACTTC
CDR3: CAWRSTYKQYF

D: .
V: TRBV11-2
length: 16
J: TRBJ2-3
size: .
DNA: TGTGCCAGCAACCCCCCGACTGGCGGCTACACAGATACGCAGTATTTT
CDR3: CASNPPTGGYTDTQYF

D: .
V: TRBV12-3/TRBV12-4
length: 15
J: TRBJ1-5
size: .
DNA: TGTGCCAGCAGTTTATTAGCGGGAGGGCATCAGCCCCAGCATTTT
CDR3: CASSLLAGGHQPQHF

D: .
V: TRBV11-2
length: 13
J: TRBJ2-1
size: .
DNA: TGTGCCAGGAGCTTAGGGACCCACAAAGAGCAGTTCTTC
CDR3: CARSLGTHKEQFF

D: TRBD2
V: TRBV11-1
length: 17
J: TRBJ2-7
size: .
DNA: TGTGCCAGCAGCCTGGGATTAGCGGGACAAGTTGACATTGAGCAGTACTTC
CDR3: CASSLGLAGQVDIEQYF

D: .
V: TRBV2
length: 14
J: TRBJ1-5
size: .
DNA: TGTGCCAGCAGTCCTTCGGACGGAAATCAGCCCCAGCATTTT
CDR3: CASSPSDGNQPQHF

D: TRBD2
V: TRBV4-1
length: 17
J: TRBJ2-1
size: .
DNA: TGCGCCAGCAGCCAACCGTGGGGACTAGCAGACTACGATGAGCAGTCCTTC
CDR3: CASSQPWGLADYDEQSF

D: .
V: TRBV5-6
length: 15
J: TRBJ2-1
size: .
DNA: TGTGCCAGCACCTCGAGATCGGGGGAGTACAATGAGCAGTTCTTC
CDR3: CASTSRSGEYNEQFF

D: .
V: TRBV6-1
length: 14
J: TRBJ2-7
size: .
DNA: TGTGCCAGCAATGAATCCACGGGGGCCGACGAGCAGTACTTC
CDR3: CASNESTGADEQYF

D: .
V: TRBV30
length: 12
J: TRBJ2-1
size: medium-sized
DNA: TGTGCCTGGAGCCCGAGGGGTTGGGAGCAGTTCTTC
CDR3: CAWSPRGWEQFF

D: .
V: TRBV6-5
length: 16
J: TRBJ2-1
size: .
DNA: TGTGTCAGCAGTTACCAGGGCGCCCCATCCTACAATGAGCAGTTCTTC
CDR3: CVSSYQGAPSYNEQFF

D: .
V: TRBV11-2
length: 14
J: TRBJ1-3
size: .
DNA: TGTGCCATCAGCCCCTCGACTGGAGGAAAGACCATATATTTT
CDR3: CAISPSTGGKTIYF

D: .
V: TRBV11-2
length: 15
J: TRBJ2-2
size: .
DNA: TGTGTCAGCAGCTTAGTCGGACGGGACACCGGGGAGATGTTTTTT
CDR3: CVSSLVGRDTGEMFF

D: .
V: TRBV4-2
length: 18
J: TRBJ2-1
size: many
DNA: TGTGCCAGCAGCCAAGATCGGAACCCTGGGGCCTTAACGGATGAGCAGTTCTTC
CDR3: CASSQDRNPGALTDEQFF

D: .
V: TRBV6-1
length: 15
J: TRBJ2-6
size: .
DNA: TGTGCCAGCAGTGAAGTTAGCCCCGGGGCCAACGTCCTGACTTTC
CDR3: CASSEVSPGANVLTF